This T cell receptor beta chain was profiled in a study of blood T cell repertoires in COVID-19. Across the whole study: Whether acute or convalescent, the COVID-19 samples came from the United States, Italy and Spain. T cells, B-cell-depleted T cells, or PBMCs provided the cDNA or gDNA that served as material.

This CDR3 is built from 11 residues. CDR1 and CDR2 from the germline V gene are SNHLY and FYNNEI. Trimming pared 6 bases from V and 8 bases from J, leaving 8 bases between. In the source study's methods: Amplification of reference gene primers was used by the study to estimate nucleated cell counts. The protocol was immunoSEQ multiplex PCR, while the TCRdb copy is restricted to in-frame clones and leaves out a portion. V and J calls and clone size are those listed in that table; D and trimming were worked out from the DNA. The sample lists 190,000 or so clones; approximately 87% were seen once. Sequenced input: peripheral blood. The sequence derives from a woman aged 18-29 years who had recovered from COVID-19. This sequence joins TRBV2 and TRBJ1-5; D not resolved. CDR3 DNA sequence: TGTGCCAGCAGCGCCGGGAAGCCCCAGCATTTT. Protein sequence: CASSAGKPQHF.